The TCR beta chain under discussion was sequenced for a study of blood T cell repertoires in COVID-19. At the level of the study: The samples span acute and convalescent COVID-19 from the United States, Italy and Spain. T cells, B-cell-depleted T cells, or PBMCs provided the cDNA or gDNA that served as material.

This CDR3 has 13 amino acids. Germline loops: CDR1 SNHLY, CDR2 FYNNEI. Between the trimmed V and J ends, which lost 5 bases and 5 bases, there was a span of 10 bases. Authors' methods: Amplifying reference gene primers gave estimates of nucleated cell counts. The repertoire was sequenced with immunoSEQ multiplex PCR; TCRdb's copy has only in-frame clones and lacks some. The V and J calls and clone size are taken from that table; D and trimming were inferred from the DNA. This table has 250,000 to 350,000 clones, 87% appearing once. The receptor was isolated from a man between 18 and 35 years old with active or convalescent COVID-19. The chain employs TRBV2 and TRBJ2-1, with a possible D match to TRBD1 (5 bases). Sequenced material: peripheral blood. As DNA, the CDR3 is TGTGCCAGCAGTATAGGGGTTGACAATGAGCAGTTCTTC. Encoded protein: CASSIGVDNEQFF.